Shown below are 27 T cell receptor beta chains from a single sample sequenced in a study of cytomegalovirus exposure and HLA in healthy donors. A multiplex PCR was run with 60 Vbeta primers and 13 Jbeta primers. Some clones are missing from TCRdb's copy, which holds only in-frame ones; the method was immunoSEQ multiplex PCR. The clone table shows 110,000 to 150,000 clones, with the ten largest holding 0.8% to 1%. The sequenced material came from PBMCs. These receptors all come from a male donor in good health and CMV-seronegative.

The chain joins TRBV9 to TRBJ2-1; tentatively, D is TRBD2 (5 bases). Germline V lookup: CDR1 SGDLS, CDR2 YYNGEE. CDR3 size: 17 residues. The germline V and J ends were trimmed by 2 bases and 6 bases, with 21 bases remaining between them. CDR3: CASSVTAATTEANEQFF. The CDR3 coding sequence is TGTGCCAGCAGCGTTACAGCGGCCACTACTGAGGCCAATGAGCAGTTCTTC.

The CDR3 here is CASSVAAGQGDGVSPLHF. The CDR3 DNA follows: TGTGCCAGCAGCGTAGCTGCGGGACAGGGAGACGGAGTTTCACCCCTCCACTTT. The chain recombines TRBV9 with TRBJ1-6; TRBD1 agrees at 9 bases. This CDR3 has 18 amino acids. The trim removed 0 bases at V and 9 bases at J, leaving 13 bases unmatched. Germline V gene sequence: CDR1 SGDLS, CDR2 YYNGEE.

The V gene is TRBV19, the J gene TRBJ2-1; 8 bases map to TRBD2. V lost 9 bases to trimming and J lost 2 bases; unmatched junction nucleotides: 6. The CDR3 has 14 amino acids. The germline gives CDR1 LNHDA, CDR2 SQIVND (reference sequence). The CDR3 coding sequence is TGTGCCAGCCATCGGGGGGGCACCTACAATGAGCAGTTCTTC. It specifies CASHRGGTYNEQFF. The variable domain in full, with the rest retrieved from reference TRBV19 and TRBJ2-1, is DGGITQSPKYLFRKEGQNVTLSCEQNLNHDAMYWYRQDPGQGLRLIYYSQIVNDFQKGDIAEGYSVSREKKESFPLTVTSAQKNPTAFYLCASHRGGTYNEQFFGPGTRLTVL.

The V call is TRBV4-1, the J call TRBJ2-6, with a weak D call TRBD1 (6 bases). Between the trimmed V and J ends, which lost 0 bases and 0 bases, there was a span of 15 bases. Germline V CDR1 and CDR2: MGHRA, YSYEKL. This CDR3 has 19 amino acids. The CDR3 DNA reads TGCGCCAGCAGCCAAGATTCTCTGACAGGCCCCTCTGGGGCCAACGTCCTGACTTTC. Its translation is CASSQDSLTGPSGANVLTF.

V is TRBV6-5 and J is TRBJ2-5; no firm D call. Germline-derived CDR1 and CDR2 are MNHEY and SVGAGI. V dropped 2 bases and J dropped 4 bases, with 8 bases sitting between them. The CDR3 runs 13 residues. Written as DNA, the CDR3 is TGTGCCAGCAGTTACCATAACGGAGAGACCCAGTACTTC. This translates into CASSYHNGETQYF.

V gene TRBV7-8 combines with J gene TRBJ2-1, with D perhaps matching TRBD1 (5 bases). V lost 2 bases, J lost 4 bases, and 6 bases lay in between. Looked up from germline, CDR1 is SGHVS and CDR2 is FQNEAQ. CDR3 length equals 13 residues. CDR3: CASSLTGYNEQFF. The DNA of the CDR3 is TGTGCCAGCAGCTTAACAGGATACAATGAGCAGTTCTTC.

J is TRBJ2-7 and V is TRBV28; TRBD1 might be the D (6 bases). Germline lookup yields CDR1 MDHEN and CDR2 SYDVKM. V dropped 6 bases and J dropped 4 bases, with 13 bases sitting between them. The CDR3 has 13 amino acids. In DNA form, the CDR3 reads TGTGCCAGCAGCAGCGACAGGAGATACGAGCAGTACTTC. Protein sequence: CASSSDRRYEQYF.

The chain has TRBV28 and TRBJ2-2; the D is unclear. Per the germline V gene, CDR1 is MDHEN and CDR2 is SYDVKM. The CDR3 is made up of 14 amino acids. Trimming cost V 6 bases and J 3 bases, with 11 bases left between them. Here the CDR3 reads CASSRVRDTGELFF. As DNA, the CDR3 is TGTGCCAGCAGCCGTGTACGGGACACCGGGGAGCTGTTTTTT.

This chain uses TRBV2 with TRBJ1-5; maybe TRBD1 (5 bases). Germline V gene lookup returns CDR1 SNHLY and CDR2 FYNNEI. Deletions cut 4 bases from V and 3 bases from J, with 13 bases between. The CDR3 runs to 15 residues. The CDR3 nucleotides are TGTGCCAGCAGTGGGCTCTCCGGACACAATCAGCCCCAGCATTTT. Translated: CASSGLSGHNQPQHF.

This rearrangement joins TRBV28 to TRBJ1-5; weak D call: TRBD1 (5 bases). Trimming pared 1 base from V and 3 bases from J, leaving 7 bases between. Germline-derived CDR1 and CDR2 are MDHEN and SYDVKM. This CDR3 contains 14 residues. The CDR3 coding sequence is TGTGCCAGCAGTTTATCGACAGTCAATCAGCCCCAGCATTTT. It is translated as CASSLSTVNQPQHF.

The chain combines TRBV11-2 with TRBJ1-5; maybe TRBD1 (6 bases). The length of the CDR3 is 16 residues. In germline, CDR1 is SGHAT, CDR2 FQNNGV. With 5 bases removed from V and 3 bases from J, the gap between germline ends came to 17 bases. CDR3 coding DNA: TGTGCCAGCAGCCTGGGGAACAGGGAGAACAATCAGCCCCAGCATTTT. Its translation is CASSLGNRENNQPQHF. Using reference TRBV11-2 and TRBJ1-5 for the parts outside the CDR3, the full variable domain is EAGVAQSPRYKIIEKRQSVAFWCNPISGHATLYWYQQILGQGPKLLIQFQNNGVVDDSQLPKDRFSAERLKGVDSTLKIQPAKLEDSAVYLCASSLGNRENNQPQHFGDGTRLSIL.

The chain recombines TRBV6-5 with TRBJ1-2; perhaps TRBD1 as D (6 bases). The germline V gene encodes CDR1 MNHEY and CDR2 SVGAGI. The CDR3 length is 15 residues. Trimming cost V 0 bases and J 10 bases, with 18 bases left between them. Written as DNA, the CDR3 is TGTGCCAGCAGTTACTCGTCGGGCGGACAGAGGGACTACACCTTC. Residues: CASSYSSGGQRDYTF.

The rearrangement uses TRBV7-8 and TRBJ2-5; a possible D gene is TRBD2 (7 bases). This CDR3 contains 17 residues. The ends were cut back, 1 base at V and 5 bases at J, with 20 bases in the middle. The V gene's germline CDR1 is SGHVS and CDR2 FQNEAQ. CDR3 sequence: CASSLVSGTTGTETQYF. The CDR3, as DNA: TGTGCCAGCAGCTTAGTGAGCGGGACTACAGGGACGGAGACCCAGTACTTC.

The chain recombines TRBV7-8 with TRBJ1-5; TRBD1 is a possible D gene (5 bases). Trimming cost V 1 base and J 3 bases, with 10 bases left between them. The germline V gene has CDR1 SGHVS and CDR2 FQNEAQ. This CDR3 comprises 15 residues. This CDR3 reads CASSLVGVLNQPQHF. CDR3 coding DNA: TGTGCCAGCAGCTTAGTAGGGGTCCTCAATCAGCCCCAGCATTTT.

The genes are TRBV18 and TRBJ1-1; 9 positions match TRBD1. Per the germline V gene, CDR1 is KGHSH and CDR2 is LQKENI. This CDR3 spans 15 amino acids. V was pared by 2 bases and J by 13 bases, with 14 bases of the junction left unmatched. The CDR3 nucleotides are TGTGCCAGCTCACCAGAACAGGGGGCGCCGCCCAGGGATTTCTTT. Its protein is CASSPEQGAPPRDFF.

The chain's CDR3 is CASSELTGGPNTEAFF. CDR3 nucleotide sequence: TGTGCCAGCAGTGAATTGACAGGGGGCCCAAACACTGAAGCTTTCTTT. The chain combines TRBV6-1 with TRBJ1-1; 10 nucleotides align to TRBD1. After removal of 2 bases from V and 2 bases from J, the junction contained 5 bases not matched to a gene. This CDR3 region has 16 residues. The V gene's germline CDR1 is MNHNS and CDR2 SASEGT.

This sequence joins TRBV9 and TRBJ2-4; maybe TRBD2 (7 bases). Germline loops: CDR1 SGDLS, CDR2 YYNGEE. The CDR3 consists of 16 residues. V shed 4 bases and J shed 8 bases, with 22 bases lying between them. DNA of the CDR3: TGTGCCAGCAGCCCGGGGGAGGGGGTGGGTATGGACATTCAGTACTTC. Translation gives CASSPGEGVGMDIQYF. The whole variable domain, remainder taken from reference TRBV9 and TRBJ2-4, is DSGVTQTPKHLITATGQRVTLRCSPRSGDLSVYWYQQSLDQGLQFLIQYYNGEERAKGNILERFSAQQFPDLHSELNLSSLELGDSALYFCASSPGEGVGMDIQYFGAGTRLSVL.

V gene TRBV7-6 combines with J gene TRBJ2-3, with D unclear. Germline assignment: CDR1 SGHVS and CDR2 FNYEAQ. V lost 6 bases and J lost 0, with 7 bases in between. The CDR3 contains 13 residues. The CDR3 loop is CASSHSSTDTQYF. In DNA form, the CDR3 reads TGTGCCAGCAGTCACTCTAGCACAGATACGCAGTATTTT.

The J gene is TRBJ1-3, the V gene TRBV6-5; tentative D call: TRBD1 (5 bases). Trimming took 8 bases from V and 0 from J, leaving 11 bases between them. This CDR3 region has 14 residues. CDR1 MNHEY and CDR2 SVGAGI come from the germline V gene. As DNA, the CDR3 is TGTGCCAGCTCACAGGTCAACTCTGGAAACACCATATATTTT. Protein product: CASSQVNSGNTIYF.

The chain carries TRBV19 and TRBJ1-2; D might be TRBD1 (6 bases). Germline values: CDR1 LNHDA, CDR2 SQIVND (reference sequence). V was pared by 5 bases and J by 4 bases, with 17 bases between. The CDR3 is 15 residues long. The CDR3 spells CASSPGSQGGYGYTF. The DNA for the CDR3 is TGTGCCAGTAGTCCCGGGTCCCAAGGGGGCTATGGCTACACCTTC.

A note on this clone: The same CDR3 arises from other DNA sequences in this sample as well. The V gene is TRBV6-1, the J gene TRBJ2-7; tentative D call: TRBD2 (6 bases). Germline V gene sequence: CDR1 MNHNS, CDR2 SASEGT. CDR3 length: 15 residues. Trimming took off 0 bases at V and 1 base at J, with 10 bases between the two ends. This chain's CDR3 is CASSEALAGSYEQYF. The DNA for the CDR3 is TGTGCCAGCAGTGAAGCGCTGGCGGGGTCCTACGAGCAGTACTTC.

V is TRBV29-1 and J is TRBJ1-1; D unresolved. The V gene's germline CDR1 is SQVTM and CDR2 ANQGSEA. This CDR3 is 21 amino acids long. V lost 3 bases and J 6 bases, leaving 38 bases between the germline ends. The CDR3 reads CSVDGRLSVSRPGSRRAEAFF. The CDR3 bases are TGCAGCGTTGATGGGAGGTTGAGTGTCAGTCGACCCGGCAGTCGGAGGGCTGAAGCTTTCTTT. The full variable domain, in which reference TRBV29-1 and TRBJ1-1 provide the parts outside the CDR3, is SAVISQKPSRDICQRGTSLTIQCQVDSQVTMMFWYRQQPGQSLTLIATANQGSEATYESGFVIDKFPISRPNLTFSTLTVSNMSPEDSSIYLCSVDGRLSVSRPGSRRAEAFFGQGTRLTVV.

The CDR3 protein is CAWNNRVRGTQYF. The CDR3 nucleotides are TGTGCCTGGAATAACAGGGTTCGGGGAACCCAGTACTTC. The chain employs TRBV30 and TRBJ2-5; tentative D call: TRBD1 (6 bases). This CDR3 has 13 amino acids. The V and J ends lost 4 bases and 8 bases respectively, with 17 bases between them. In germline, CDR1 is GTSNPN, CDR2 SVGIG (reference sequence).

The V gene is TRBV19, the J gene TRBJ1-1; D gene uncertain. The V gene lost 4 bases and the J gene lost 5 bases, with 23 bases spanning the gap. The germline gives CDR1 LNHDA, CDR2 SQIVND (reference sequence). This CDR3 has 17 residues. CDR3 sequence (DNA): TGTGCCAGTAGTAGGGATATGTGGGAACAGCGGCGTACTGAAGCTTTCTTT. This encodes CASSRDMWEQRRTEAFF.

CDR3 in amino acids: CASGLAGAGEQYF. Here the CDR3 DNA reads TGTGCCAGCGGACTAGCGGGGGCAGGCGAGCAGTACTTC. The rearrangement uses TRBV6-6 and TRBJ2-7, with 13 positions matching TRBD2. This CDR3 is built from 13 residues. Germline V lookup: CDR1 MNHNY, CDR2 SVGAGI (reference sequence). With 8 bases clipped from V and 6 bases from J, the junction kept 4 bases outside the gene matches.

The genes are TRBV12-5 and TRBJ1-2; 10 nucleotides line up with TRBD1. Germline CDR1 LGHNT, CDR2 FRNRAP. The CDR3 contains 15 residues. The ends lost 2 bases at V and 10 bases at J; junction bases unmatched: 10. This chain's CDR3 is CASGLRGPGTGVYTF. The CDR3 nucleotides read TGTGCTAGTGGTTTGCGGGGTCCCGGGACAGGGGTCTACACCTTC.

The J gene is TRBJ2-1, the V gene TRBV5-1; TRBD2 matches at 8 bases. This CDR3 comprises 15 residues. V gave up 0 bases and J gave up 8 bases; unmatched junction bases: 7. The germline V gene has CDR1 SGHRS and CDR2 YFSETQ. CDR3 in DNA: TGCGCCAGCAGCTTGGAAGCGGGAGAGGTCGATGAGCAGTTCTTC. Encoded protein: CASSLEAGEVDEQFF.